This record looks at one T cell receptor beta chain sequence and its context. TCRdb keeps only in-frame clones here, not all; method: immunoSEQ multiplex PCR. Of roughly 86,000 clones detected, over 85% appear once; the ten largest clones hold roughly 1.5%. The data belong to a study of control samples from healthy donors and cancer patients. Germline loops: CDR1 PRHDT, CDR2 FYEKMQ (reference sequence). V was pared by 1 base and J by 2 bases, with 7 bases of the junction left unmatched. The CDR3 extends over 17 amino acids. The sequenced sample was blood. This TCR was recovered from a woman aged 30 to 39 in good health. The V gene is TRBV13, the J gene TRBJ2-1; 8 positions agree with TRBD2. In DNA, the CDR3 is TGTGCCAGCAGCTTAGCGGCTAGCGGGCACCCCTACAATGAGCAGTTCTTC. This gives the protein CASSLAASGHPYNEQFF. The complete variable domain, with remaining parts taken from reference TRBV13 and TRBJ2-1, reads AAGVIQSPRHLIKEKRETATLKCYPIPRHDTVYWYQQGPGQDPQFLISFYEKMQSDKGSIPDRFSAQQFSDYHSELNMSSLELGDSALYFCASSLAASGHPYNEQFFGPGTRLTVL.